This entry describes one TCR beta chain. Produced via immunoSEQ multiplex PCR; TCRdb's table is partial and in-frame only. This table holds roughly 250,000 clones, about four fifths found once. The source of the sample is a study of blood T cell repertoires in COVID-19. V shed 6 bases and J shed 4 bases, with 11 bases lying between them. CDR3 length: 13 amino acids. The clonotype comes from a woman aged 80 or over with acute or convalescent COVID-19. The chain couples TRBV12-3 or TRBV12-4 to TRBJ2-3; the D gene is possibly TRBD1 (5 bases). The sample taken for sequencing was peripheral blood. The CDR3 spells CASRRQGADTQYF. As DNA, the CDR3 is TGTGCCAGCAGGCGGCAAGGGGCAGATACGCAGTATTTT.